The sequence of this T cell receptor beta chain was determined in a study of blood T cell repertoires in COVID-19. Data came from immunoSEQ multiplex PCR; TCRdb stores just in-frame clones and leaves some out. The table has some 340,000 clones, around four fifths seen once; the top ten hold around 5%. Germline CDR1 and CDR2: SEHNR and FQNEAQ (reference sequence). The CDR3 loop spans 12 amino acids. The ends were cut back, 1 base at V and 15 bases at J, with 13 bases in the middle. The TCR comes from a woman between 50 and 59 years old who had recovered from COVID-19. The sequenced material came from PBMCs or T cells enriched from blood (not recorded which). The chain couples TRBV7-9 to TRBJ2-4; tentatively, D is TRBD2 (7 bases). The CDR3 sequence is CASSLEGGPPYF. The CDR3 bases are TGTGCCAGCAGCTTAGAGGGGGGGCCCCCGTACTTC. The full variable domain, rest sourced from reference TRBV7-9 and TRBJ2-4, is DTGVSQNPRHKITKRGQNVTFRCDPISEHNRLYWYRQTLGQGPEFLTYFQNEAQLEKSRLLSDRFSAERPKGSFSTLEIQRTEQGDSAMYLCASSLEGGPPYFGAGTRLSVL.